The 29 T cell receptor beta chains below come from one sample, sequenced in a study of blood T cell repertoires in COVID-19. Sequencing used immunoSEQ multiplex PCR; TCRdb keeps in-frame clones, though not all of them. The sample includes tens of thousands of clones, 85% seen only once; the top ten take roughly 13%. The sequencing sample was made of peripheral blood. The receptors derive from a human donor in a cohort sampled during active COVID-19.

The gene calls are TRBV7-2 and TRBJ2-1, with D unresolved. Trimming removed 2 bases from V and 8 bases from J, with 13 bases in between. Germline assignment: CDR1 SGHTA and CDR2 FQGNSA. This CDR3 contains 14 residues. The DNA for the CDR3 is TGTGCCAGCAGCTTAAGTCAGTTACCCCATGAGCAGTTCTTC. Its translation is CASSLSQLPHEQFF.

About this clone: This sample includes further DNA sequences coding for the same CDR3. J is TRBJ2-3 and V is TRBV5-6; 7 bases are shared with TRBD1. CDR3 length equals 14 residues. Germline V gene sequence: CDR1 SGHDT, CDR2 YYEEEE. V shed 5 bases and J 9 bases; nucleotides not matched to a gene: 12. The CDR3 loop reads CASRSMTGQETQYF. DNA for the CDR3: TGTGCCAGCAGATCCATGACAGGGCAGGAAACGCAGTATTTT.

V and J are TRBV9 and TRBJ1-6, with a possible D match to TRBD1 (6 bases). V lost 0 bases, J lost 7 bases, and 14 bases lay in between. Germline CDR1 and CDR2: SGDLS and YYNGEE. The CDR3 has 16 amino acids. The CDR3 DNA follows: TGTGCCAGCAGCGTAGGAAGGGGGGGACCCAATTCACCCCTCCACTTT. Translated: CASSVGRGGPNSPLHF. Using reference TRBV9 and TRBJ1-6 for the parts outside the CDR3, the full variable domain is DSGVTQTPKHLITATGQRVTLRCSPRSGDLSVYWYQQSLDQGLQFLIQYYNGEERAKGNILERFSAQQFPDLHSELNLSSLELGDSALYFCASSVGRGGPNSPLHFGNGTRLTVT.

CDR3 residues: CASGGFSNTGELFF. The CDR3 region has the DNA TGTGCCAGTGGGGGGTTTTCGAACACCGGGGAGCTGTTTTTT. This chain connects TRBV2 to TRBJ2-2; a possible D gene is TRBD2 (6 bases). The CDR3 length is 14 residues. CDR1 and CDR2 from the germline V gene are SNHLY and FYNNEI. The V end was cut by 9 bases, the J end by 0 bases, with 11 bases between.

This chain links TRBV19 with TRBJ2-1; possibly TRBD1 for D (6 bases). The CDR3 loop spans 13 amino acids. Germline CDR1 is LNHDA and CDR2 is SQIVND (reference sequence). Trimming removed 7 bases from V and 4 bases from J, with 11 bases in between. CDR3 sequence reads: CASKGQTYNEQFF. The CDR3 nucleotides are TGTGCCAGTAAAGGACAGACATACAATGAGCAGTTCTTC.

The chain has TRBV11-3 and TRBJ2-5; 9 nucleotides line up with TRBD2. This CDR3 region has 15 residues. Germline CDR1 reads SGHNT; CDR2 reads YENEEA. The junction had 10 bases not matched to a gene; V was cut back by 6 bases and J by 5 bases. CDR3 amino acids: CASSRAGGSGETQYF. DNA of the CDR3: TGTGCCAGCAGTCGAGCGGGGGGTTCAGGGGAGACCCAGTACTTC.

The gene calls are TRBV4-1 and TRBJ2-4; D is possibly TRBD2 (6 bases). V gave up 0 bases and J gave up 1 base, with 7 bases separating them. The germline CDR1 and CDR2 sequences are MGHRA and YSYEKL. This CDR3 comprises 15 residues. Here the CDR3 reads CASSQDGGAKNIQYF. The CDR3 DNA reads TGCGCCAGCAGCCAAGATGGGGGGGCCAAAAACATTCAGTACTTC.

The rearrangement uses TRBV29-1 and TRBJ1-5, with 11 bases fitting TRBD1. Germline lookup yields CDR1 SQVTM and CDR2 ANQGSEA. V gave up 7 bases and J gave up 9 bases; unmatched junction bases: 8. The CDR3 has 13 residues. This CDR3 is CSAGGQGEGPQHF. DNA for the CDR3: TGCAGCGCGGGGGGACAGGGGGAAGGGCCCCAGCATTTT.

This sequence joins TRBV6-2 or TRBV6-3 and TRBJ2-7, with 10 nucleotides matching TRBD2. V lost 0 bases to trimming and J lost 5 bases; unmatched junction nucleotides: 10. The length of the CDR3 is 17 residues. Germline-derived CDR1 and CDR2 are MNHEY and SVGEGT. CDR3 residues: CASSYSASGRSWHEQYF. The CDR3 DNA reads TGTGCCAGCAGTTACTCTGCTAGCGGGAGATCATGGCACGAGCAGTACTTC.

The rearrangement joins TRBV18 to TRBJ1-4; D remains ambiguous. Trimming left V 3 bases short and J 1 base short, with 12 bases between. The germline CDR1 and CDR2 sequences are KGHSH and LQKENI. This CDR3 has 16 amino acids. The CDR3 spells CASSPRVGRTNEKLFF. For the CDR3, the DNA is TGTGCCAGCTCACCGAGGGTTGGGCGAACTAATGAAAAACTGTTTTTT. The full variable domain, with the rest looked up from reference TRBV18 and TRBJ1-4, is NAGVMQNPRHLVRRRGQEARLRCSPMKGHSHVYWYRQLPEEGLKFMVYLQKENIIDESGMPKERFSAEFPKEGPSILRIQQVVRGDSAAYFCASSPRVGRTNEKLFFGSGTQLSVL.

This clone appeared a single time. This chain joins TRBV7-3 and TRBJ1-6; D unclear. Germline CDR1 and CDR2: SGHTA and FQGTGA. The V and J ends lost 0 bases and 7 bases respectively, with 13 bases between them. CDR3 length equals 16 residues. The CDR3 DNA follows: TGTGCCAGCAGCTTAACCGCGGCGGTCCGAAATTCACCCCTCCACTTT. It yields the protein CASSLTAAVRNSPLHF.

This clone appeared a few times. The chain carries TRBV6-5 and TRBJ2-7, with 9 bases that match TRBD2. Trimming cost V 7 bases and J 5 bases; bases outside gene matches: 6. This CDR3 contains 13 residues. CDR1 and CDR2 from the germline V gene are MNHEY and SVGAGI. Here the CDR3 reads CASTLSGSHEQYF. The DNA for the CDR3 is TGTGCCAGCACCCTTAGCGGGAGCCACGAGCAGTACTTC.

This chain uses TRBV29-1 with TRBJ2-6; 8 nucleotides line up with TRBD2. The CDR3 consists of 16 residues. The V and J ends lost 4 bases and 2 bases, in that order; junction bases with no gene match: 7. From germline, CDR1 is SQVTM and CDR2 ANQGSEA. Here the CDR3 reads CSVAPGGGPGANVLTF. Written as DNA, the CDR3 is TGCAGCGTTGCCCCCGGGGGGGGGCCTGGGGCCAACGTCCTGACTTTC.

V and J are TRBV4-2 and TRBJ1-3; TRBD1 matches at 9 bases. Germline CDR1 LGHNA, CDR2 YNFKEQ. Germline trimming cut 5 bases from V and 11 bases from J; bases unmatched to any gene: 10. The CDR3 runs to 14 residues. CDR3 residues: CASSNHRGPAAIYF. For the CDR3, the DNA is TGTGCCAGCAGCAATCACAGGGGGCCGGCCGCCATATATTTT.

The CDR3 nucleotides read TGTGCCAGCAGTTCCCCGGGACAGGGGAACTACGAGCAGTACTTC. It encodes CASSSPGQGNYEQYF. This chain uses TRBV28 with TRBJ2-7; 10 bases line up with TRBD1. With V trimmed by 4 bases and J by 3 bases, 6 bases remained unmatched. The CDR3 has 15 residues. Germline V lookup: CDR1 MDHEN, CDR2 SYDVKM. Variable domain in full (rest from reference TRBV28 and TRBJ2-7): DVKVTQSSRYLVKRTGEKVFLECVQDMDHENMFWYRQDPGLGLRLIYFSYDVKMKEKGDIPEGYSVSREKKERFSLILESASTNQTSMYLCASSSPGQGNYEQYFGPGTRLTVT.

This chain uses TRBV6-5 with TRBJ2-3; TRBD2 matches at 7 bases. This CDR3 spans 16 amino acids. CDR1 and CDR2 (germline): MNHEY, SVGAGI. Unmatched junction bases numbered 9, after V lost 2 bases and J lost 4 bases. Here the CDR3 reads CASSYVAGVGSDTQYF. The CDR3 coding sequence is TGTGCCAGCAGTTACGTCGCGGGAGTGGGGTCAGATACGCAGTATTTT.

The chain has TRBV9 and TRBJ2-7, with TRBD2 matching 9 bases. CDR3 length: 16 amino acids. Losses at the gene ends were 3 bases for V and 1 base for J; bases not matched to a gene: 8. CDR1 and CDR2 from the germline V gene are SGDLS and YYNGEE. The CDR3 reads CASSAGAGGASYEQYF. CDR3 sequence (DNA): TGTGCCAGCAGCGCGGGGGCGGGAGGGGCTTCCTACGAGCAGTACTTC.

The CDR3 region has the DNA TGTGCCACCTCGGGACAGGGCCTGAACACTGAAGCTTTCTTT. It yields the protein CATSGQGLNTEAFF. The chain joins TRBV10-3 to TRBJ1-1; 9 bases map to TRBD1. This CDR3 contains 14 residues. Germline values: CDR1 ENHRY, CDR2 SYGVKD. The V gene end was trimmed by 10 bases and the J gene end by 0 bases; junction bases not matched to a gene: 6.

The CDR3 here is CASSPDRVGGTDTQYF. CDR3 nucleotides: TGTGCCAGCAGCCCGGACAGGGTGGGCGGCACAGATACGCAGTATTTT. The chain uses TRBV7-6 and TRBJ2-3, with 8 bases lining up with TRBD1. This CDR3 is 16 amino acids long. V was clipped by 5 bases and J by 1 base; unmatched bases: 8. Germline V gene data show CDR1 as SGHVS and CDR2 as FNYEAQ.

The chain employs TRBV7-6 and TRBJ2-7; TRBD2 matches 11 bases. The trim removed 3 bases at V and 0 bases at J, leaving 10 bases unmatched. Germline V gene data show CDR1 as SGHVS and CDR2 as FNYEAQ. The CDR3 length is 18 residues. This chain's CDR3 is CASSLAKGLAGVSYEQYF. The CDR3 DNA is TGTGCCAGCAGCTTGGCCAAAGGACTAGCGGGCGTCTCCTACGAGCAGTACTTC.

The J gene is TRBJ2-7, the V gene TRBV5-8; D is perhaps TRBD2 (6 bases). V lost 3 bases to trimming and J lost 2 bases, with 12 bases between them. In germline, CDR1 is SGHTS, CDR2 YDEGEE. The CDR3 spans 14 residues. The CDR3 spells CASSWRVGAYEQYF. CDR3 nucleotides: TGTGCCAGCAGCTGGAGGGTTGGAGCCTACGAGCAGTACTTC.

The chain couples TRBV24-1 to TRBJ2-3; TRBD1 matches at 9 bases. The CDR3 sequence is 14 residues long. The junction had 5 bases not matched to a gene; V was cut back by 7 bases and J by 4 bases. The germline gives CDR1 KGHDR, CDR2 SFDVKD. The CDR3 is CATSTGGAADTQYF. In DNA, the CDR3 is TGTGCCACCAGCACAGGGGGCGCAGCAGATACGCAGTATTTT.

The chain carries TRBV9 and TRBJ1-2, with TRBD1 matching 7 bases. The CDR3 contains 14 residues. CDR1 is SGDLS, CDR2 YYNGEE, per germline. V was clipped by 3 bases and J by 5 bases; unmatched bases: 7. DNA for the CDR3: TGTGCCAGCAGCGCTACGGGACAGACGTATGGCTACACCTTC. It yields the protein CASSATGQTYGYTF.

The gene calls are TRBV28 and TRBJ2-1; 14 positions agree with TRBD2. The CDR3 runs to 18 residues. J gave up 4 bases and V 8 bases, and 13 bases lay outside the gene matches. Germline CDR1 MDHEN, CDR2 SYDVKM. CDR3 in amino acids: CASFLGLAGVGLYNEQFF. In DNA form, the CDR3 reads TGTGCCAGCTTTTTGGGACTAGCGGGAGTAGGCTTATACAATGAGCAGTTCTTC. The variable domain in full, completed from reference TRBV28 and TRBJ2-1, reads DVKVTQSSRYLVKRTGEKVFLECVQDMDHENMFWYRQDPGLGLRLIYFSYDVKMKEKGDIPEGYSVSREKKERFSLILESASTNQTSMYLCASFLGLAGVGLYNEQFFGPGTRLTVL.

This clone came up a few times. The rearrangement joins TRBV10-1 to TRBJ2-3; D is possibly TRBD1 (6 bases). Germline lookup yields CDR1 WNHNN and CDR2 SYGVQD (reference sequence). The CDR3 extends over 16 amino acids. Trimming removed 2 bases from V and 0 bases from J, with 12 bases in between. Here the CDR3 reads CASSEPRTASTDTQYF. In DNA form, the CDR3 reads TGCGCCAGCAGTGAGCCAAGGACAGCTAGCACAGATACGCAGTATTTT.

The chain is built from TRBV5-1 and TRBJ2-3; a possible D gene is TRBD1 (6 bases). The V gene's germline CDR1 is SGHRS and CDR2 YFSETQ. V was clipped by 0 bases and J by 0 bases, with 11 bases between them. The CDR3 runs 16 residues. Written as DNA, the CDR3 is TGCGCCAGCAGCTTGGGTGGGACAACTAGCACAGATACGCAGTATTTT. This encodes CASSLGGTTSTDTQYF.

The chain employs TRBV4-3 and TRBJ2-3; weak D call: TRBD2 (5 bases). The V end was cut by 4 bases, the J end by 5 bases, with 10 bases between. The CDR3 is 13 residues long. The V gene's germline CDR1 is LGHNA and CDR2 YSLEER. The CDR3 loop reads CASSPRRLDTQYF. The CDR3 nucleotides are TGCGCCAGCAGCCCTCGGAGGTTAGATACGCAGTATTTT.

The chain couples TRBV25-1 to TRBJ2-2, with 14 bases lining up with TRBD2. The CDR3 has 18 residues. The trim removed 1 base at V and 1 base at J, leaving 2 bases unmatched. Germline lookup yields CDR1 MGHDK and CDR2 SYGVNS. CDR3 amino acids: CASSELGTSGRNTGELFF. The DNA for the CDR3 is TGTGCCAGCAGTGAATTGGGGACTAGCGGGAGGAACACCGGGGAGCTGTTTTTT.

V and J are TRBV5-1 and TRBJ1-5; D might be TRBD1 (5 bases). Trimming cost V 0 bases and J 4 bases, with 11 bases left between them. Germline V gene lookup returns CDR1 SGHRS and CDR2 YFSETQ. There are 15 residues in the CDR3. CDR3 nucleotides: TGCGCCAGCAGCTTGGAGGGGACTTCTAATCAGCCCCAGCATTTT. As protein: CASSLEGTSNQPQHF.